The entry below describes one TCR beta chain. Per the germline V gene, CDR1 is MDHEN and CDR2 is SYDVKM. Trimming pared 5 bases from V and 4 bases from J, leaving 17 bases between. CDR3 length equals 15 residues. A sort by CD45RO/CCR7/CD25/CD127/CD95/CD27 yielded CD4+ naive, central memory, regulatory and stem cell-like memory cells. Expressed TCRB transcripts were sequenced after all isolated RNA was converted to cDNA. Here immunoSEQ multiplex PCR was the method, and the copy in TCRdb shows in-frame clones only, minus some. Seen here are roughly 170,000 clones, about an eighth observed once, and the top ten hold about 0.66%. This entry belongs to a study of beta chain features in type 1 diabetes.

Specimen: central memory CD4+ T cells from blood. The chain recombines TRBV28 with TRBJ1-1; possibly TRBD1 for D (6 bases). The clonotype comes from a woman aged 18-29 years in good health. This CDR3 reads CASSPLVRTATEAFF. In DNA form, the CDR3 reads TGTGCCAGCAGTCCGCTTGTCAGGACAGCCACTGAAGCTTTCTTT.